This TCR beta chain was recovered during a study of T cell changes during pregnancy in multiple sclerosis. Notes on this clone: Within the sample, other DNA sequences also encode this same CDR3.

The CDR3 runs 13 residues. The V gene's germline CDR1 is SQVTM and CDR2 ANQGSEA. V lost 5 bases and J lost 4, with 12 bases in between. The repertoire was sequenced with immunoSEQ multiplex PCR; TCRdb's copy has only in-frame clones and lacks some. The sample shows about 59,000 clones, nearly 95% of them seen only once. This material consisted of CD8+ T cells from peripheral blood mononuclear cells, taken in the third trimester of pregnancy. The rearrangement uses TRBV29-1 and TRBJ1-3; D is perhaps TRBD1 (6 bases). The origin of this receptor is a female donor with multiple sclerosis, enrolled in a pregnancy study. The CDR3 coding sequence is TGCAGCGTTTCTTCAGGGGTCGGAAACACCATATATTTT. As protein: CSVSSGVGNTIYF.